This is a list of T cell receptor beta chains from one sample in a study of vaccination and CD4 T cells after COVID-19. These receptors lack a known antigen. One entry per CDR3 protein, called by TCRdb with MiXCR from the PCR reads. The repertoire holds 6,500 to 8,500 distinct CDR3 sequences, with 50% to 70% as singletons. Source material: CD4+ T cells from blood, cultured in vitro. The receptor source for this set is a human donor who had recovered from COVID-19. CDR3s include the opening cysteine and the closing phenylalanine or tryptophan.

13,TRBV7-9,TRBJ2-3,CASSAAGTDTQYF
16,TRBV21-1,TRBJ1-5,CASIGGQKTSNQPQHF
14,TRBV10-2,TRBJ2-5,CASTGGNLLETQYF
14,TRBV6-1,TRBJ1-5,CASSRGPSDQPQHF
13,TRBV20-1,TRBJ2-5,CSARGRGPETQYF
13,TRBV19,TRBJ1-1,CASRGIMNTEAFF
17,TRBV20-1,TRBJ2-5,CSARETLAGGYQETQYF
12,TRBV7-2,TRBJ2-3,CASSLSGDTQYF
15,TRBV27,TRBJ2-3,CASRPTGISTDTQYF
16,TRBV5-1,TRBJ2-3,CASSPELAGGTDTQYF
12,TRBV20-1,TRBJ2-7,CSARVGAREQYF
13,TRBV20-1,TRBJ2-7,CSAREGQDYEQYF
14,TRBV6-5,TRBJ1-5,CASSWGTGRQPQHF
14,TRBV20-1,TRBJ2-2,CSARDGEYTGELFF
15,TRBV20-1,TRBJ1-2,CSALDPSIGGRGYTF
15,TRBV2,TRBJ1-5,CASSWGDRGFQPQHF
15,TRBV20-1,TRBJ1-1,CSARDPQGIGTEAFF
14,TRBV7-6,TRBJ2-7,CASSLDRGLHEQYF
13,TRBV20-1,TRBJ1-5,CSAMGDSNQPQHF
14,TRBV19,TRBJ2-2,CASGQGAFTGELFF
15,TRBV20-1,TRBJ2-7,CSASSAGSGSVEQYF
13,TRBV10-3,TRBJ1-1,CAISDARETEAFF
17,TRBV6-1,TRBJ2-2,CASSRFWTGLNTGELFF
14,TRBV20-1,TRBJ2-5,CSAHRYFHQETQYF
14,TRBV27,TRBJ1-5,CASSPTLGWQPQHF
14,TRBV20-1,TRBJ1-1,CSARDRILNTEAFF
14,TRBV7-3,TRBJ2-7,CASSPSGPPSEQYF
14,TRBV7-9,TRBJ1-1,CASSSDILNTEAFF
12,TRBV20-1,TRBJ1-5,CSASHSNQPQHF
17,TRBV24-1,TRBJ2-7,CATSDTAATRGRHEQYF
15,TRBV6-5,TRBJ2-5,CASSYGGWPQRAQYF
15,TRBV20-1,TRBJ2-7,CSARDWSGVSYEQYF
17,TRBV24-1,TRBJ2-2,CATSDTGLASSTGELFF
14,TRBV7-9,TRBJ2-5,CAINGGGPRETQYF
13,TRBV19,TRBJ2-3,CASSINPTDTQYF
13,TRBV5-4,TRBJ1-1,CASSLDSATEAFF
15,TRBV10-3,TRBJ1-2,CAISDTGLPNYGYTF
14,TRBV6-5,TRBJ1-1,CASSFTDRNTEAFF
17,TRBV10-3,TRBJ1-6,CAISARQTGSYNSPLHF
16,TRBV19,TRBJ2-5,CASSSSGLAEGETQYF
20,TRBV25-1,TRBJ1-2,CASSEYNPTSLDGLSYGYTF
13,TRBV10-2,TRBJ1-5,CVSTNRVAQPQHF
16,TRBV10-3,TRBJ2-5,CAISGSSGGAQETQYF
12,TRBV7-6,TRBJ2-3,CASSSTTDTQYF
16,TRBV20-1,TRBJ2-1,CSARSSDGSSYNEQFF
14,TRBV7-3,TRBJ1-2,CASSLFSNGYGYTF
14,TRBV12-3/TRBV12-4,TRBJ2-7,CASSLGQIYYEQYF
16,TRBV5-1,TRBJ2-5,CASSLDAGGARETQYF
16,TRBV15,TRBJ2-7,CATSRLTPGLHYEQYF
16,TRBV4-2,TRBJ2-1,CASSQEPSGSYNEQFF
15,TRBV12-3/TRBV12-4,TRBJ1-5,CASSQGRLGNQPQHF
14,TRBV19,TRBJ1-2,CASTNGGQFYGYTF
16,TRBV6-2/TRBV6-3,TRBJ2-5,CASSPRLAGGPGPQYF
12,TRBV20-1,TRBJ1-2,CSAQGPSIGYTF
14,TRBV6-1,TRBJ1-5,CASSPDSRNQPQHF
14,TRBV19,TRBJ1-5,CASSMYTGRQPQHF
13,TRBV21-1,TRBJ2-3,CASPTRSTDTQYF